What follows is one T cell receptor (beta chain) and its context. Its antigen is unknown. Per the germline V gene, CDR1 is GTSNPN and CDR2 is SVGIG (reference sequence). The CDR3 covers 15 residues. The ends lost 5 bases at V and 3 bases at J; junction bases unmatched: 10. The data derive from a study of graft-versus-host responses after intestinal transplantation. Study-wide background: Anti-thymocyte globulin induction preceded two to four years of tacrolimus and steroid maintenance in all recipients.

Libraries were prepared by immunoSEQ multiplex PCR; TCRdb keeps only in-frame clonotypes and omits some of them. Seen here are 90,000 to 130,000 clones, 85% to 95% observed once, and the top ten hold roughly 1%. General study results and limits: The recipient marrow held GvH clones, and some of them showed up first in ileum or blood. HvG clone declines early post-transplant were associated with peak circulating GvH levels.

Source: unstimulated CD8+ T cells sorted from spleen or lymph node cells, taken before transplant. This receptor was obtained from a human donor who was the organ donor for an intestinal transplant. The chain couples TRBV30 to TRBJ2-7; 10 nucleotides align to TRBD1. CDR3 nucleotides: TGTGCCTGGGCGACCGGGACAGGGGCTATCTACGAGCAGTACTTC. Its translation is CAWATGTGAIYEQYF.